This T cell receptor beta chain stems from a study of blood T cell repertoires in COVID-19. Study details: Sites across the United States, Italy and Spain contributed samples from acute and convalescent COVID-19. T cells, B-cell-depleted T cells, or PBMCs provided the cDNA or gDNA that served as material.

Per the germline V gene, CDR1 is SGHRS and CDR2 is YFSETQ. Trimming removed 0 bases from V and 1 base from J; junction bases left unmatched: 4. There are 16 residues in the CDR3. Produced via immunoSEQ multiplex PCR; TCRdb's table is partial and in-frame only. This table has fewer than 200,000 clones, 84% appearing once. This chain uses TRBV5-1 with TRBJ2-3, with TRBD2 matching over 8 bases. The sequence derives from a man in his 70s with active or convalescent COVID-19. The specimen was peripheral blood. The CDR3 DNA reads TGCGCCAGCAGCTTGGGGTTTAGCGGGGGCACAGATACGCAGTATTTT. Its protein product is CASSLGFSGGTDTQYF. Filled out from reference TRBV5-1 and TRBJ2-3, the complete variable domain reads KAGVTQTPRYLIKTRGQQVTLSCSPISGHRSVSWYQQTPGQGLQFLFEYFSETQRNKGNFPGRFSGRQFSNSRSEMNVSTLELGDSALYLCASSLGFSGGTDTQYFGPGTRLTVL.